This T cell receptor beta chain was retrieved from a study of T cells in Graves' hyperthyroidism and ophthalmopathy. Study findings and constraints: A 13 V-J model separated ophthalmopathy from stable hyperthyroidism.

There were TCR beta CDR3 regions amplified from RNA transcripts. First-round RT-PCR targeting the TCR CDR3 was performed with the HTBI primer set. TCRdb ran MiXCR on the multiplex PCR reads and lists one entry per CDR3 protein. The data contain a few hundred thousand distinct CDR3 sequences, just over 45% of them seen just once; the ten biggest clones take up around 7.7%. Trimming left V 0 bases short and J 4 bases short, with 13 bases between. The germline gives CDR1 DFQATT, CDR2 SNEGSKA (reference sequence). There are 14 residues in the CDR3. When ophthalmopathy did not progress within 18 months, Graves' hyperthyroidism was considered stable. Patients aged 18 to 65 had newly diagnosed hyperthyroidism lasting under 2 months. Points on this clonotype: Its specificity is unknown.

The rearrangement joins TRBV20-1 to TRBJ2-7, with D possibly matching TRBD1 (7 bases). Input material: peripheral blood or thyroid tissue (not recorded which). The source of this sequence is a woman aged 18-29 years with Graves' hyperthyroidism. CDR3 nucleotide sequence: TGCAGTGCTAGAGATTCAGGGGGGCGGTACGAGCAGTACTTC. As protein: CSARDSGGRYEQYF.